These T cell receptor beta chains were read from a single sample in a study of T cell repertoires in cytomegalovirus infection. MiXCR, run by TCRdb on the reads, gives a single entry per CDR3 protein. This table has roughly 920,000 distinct CDR3 sequences, 30% to 40% appearing once. Antigen specificity for these receptors is unknown. Specimen: cultured CD8+ T cells from PBMCs, collected from culture after CMV antigen stimulation. Receptor source: a human donor in good health (CMV status not recorded). Some clones in this sample may be carry-over from other donors' samples. Both conserved end residues are part of each CDR3. Each record gives: D gene, V gene, clone size, J gene, CDR3 protein, CDR3 DNA. D genes are given only for firm matches. Not all rows give a size; the values are once, few, many and, for expanded clones, a class.

TRBD1	TRBV6-2/TRBV6-3	few	TRBJ2-3	CASNRKGAADTQYF	TGTGCCAGCAACCGTAAGGGGGCCGCAGATACGCAGTATTTT
.	TRBV7-9	many	TRBJ2-3	CASSFFRGSEVTDTQYF	TGTGCCAGCAGCTTCTTTCGGGGCTCTGAGGTCACAGATACGCAGTATTTT
.	TRBV10-3	.	TRBJ2-5	CAISESIAPETQYF	TGTGCCATCAGTGAGTCGATAGCGCCGGAGACCCAGTACTTC
TRBD1	TRBV7-9	.	TRBJ1-2	CASSPRTGLNYGYTF	TGTGCCAGCAGCCCAAGGACAGGACTTAACTATGGCTACACCTTC
.	TRBV7-9	.	TRBJ2-2	CAGGAGPWTGELFF	TGTGCCGGTGGGGCAGGGCCGTGGACCGGGGAGCTGTTTTTT
.	TRBV28	few	TRBJ1-5	CASRLQYISNQPQHF	TGTGCCAGCAGGTTACAGTACATCAGCAATCAGCCCCAGCATTTT
.	TRBV2	few	TRBJ1-2	CASPGGGRYGYTF	TGTGCCAGCCCCGGCGGGGGCCGCTATGGCTACACCTTC
.	TRBV27	.	TRBJ2-1	CASSLIRTGGSYNEQFF	TGTGCCAGCAGTTTGATTCGTACAGGAGGCTCCTACAATGAGCAGTTCTTC
.	TRBV4-2	.	TRBJ1-1	CASGDTLNTEAFF	TGTGCCAGCGGGGACACCTTAAACACTGAAGCTTTCTTT
TRBD1	TRBV6-6	.	TRBJ1-6	CASSYSSSGGSSPLHF	TGTGCCAGCAGTTACTCGAGTTCAGGGGGCAGTTCACCCCTCCACTTT
.	TRBV6-5	few	TRBJ2-5	CASSDTGEEETQYF	TGTGCCAGCAGTGACACCGGGGAAGAAGAGACCCAGTACTTC
.	TRBV5-4	.	TRBJ2-7	CASRDSYSYEQYF	TGTGCCAGCAGGGACAGCTATTCCTACGAGCAGTACTTC
.	TRBV7-2	.	TRBJ1-2	CVSSLPHFNYGYTF	TGTGTCAGCAGCTTACCCCACTTTAACTATGGCTACACCTTC
.	TRBV4-2	.	TRBJ1-2	CASSQERGFSYGYTF	TGTGCCAGCAGCCAAGAGAGGGGATTCAGCTATGGCTACACCTTC
.	TRBV7-6	.	TRBJ2-7	CASSPSLGNNYEQYF	TGTGCCAGCAGCCCTTCACTGGGGAACAATTACGAGCAGTACTTC